These 6 T cell receptor beta chains were sequenced from one sample in a study of blood T cell repertoires in COVID-19. The repertoire was sequenced with immunoSEQ multiplex PCR; TCRdb's copy has only in-frame clones and lacks some. The repertoire holds around 75,000 clones, with under 85% as singletons. Sequences were obtained from peripheral blood. These TCRs come from a man aged 50 to 60 with COVID-19, enrolled during active disease.

Points on this clone: The identical CDR3 is also encoded by other nucleotide sequences in the sample. The rearrangement joins TRBV30 to TRBJ2-1; D might be TRBD2 (6 bases). This CDR3 has 13 residues. Trimming shortened V by 2 bases and J by 5 bases, and 10 bases separated the two germline ends. Looked up from germline, CDR1 is GTSNPN and CDR2 is SVGIG (reference sequence). CDR3 sequence reads: CAWSTGLNNEQFF. The DNA for the CDR3 is TGTGCCTGGAGTACAGGACTAAACAATGAGCAGTTCTTC.

This rearrangement joins TRBV7-8 to TRBJ2-7, with 7 bases that match TRBD1. Germline lookup yields CDR1 SGHVS and CDR2 FQNEAQ. The CDR3 totals 14 residues. J was trimmed by 0 bases and V by 4 bases; bases with no gene match: 3. CDR3 DNA: TGTGCCAGCAGCTCGGACAGGAGCTCCTACGAGCAGTACTTC. This codes for CASSSDRSSYEQYF.

Only a few counts were recorded for this clone. The chain couples TRBV10-1 to TRBJ2-1, with 7 nucleotides matching TRBD1. Germline V gene lookup returns CDR1 WNHNN and CDR2 SYGVQD (reference sequence). V was clipped by 6 bases and J by 9 bases; unmatched bases: 5. The CDR3 runs 12 residues. The CDR3 DNA sequence: TGCGCCAGCAGCGATGACAGGGCTGAGCAGTTCTTC. It yields the protein CASSDDRAEQFF.

This clone came up a few times. The chain combines TRBV7-8 with TRBJ2-2; D is unresolved. In germline, CDR1 is SGHVS, CDR2 FQNEAQ. V was clipped by 4 bases and J by 9 bases, with 6 bases between them. The CDR3 is made up of 11 amino acids. This chain's CDR3 is CASSSRWELFF. The CDR3 coding sequence is TGTGCCAGCAGCTCCAGGTGGGAGCTGTTTTTT.

The rearrangement links TRBV2 to TRBJ2-7; TRBD2 is a possible D gene (7 bases). Germline values: CDR1 SNHLY, CDR2 FYNNEI. V was pared by 11 bases and J by 4 bases, with 15 bases between. The CDR3 runs to 12 residues. The CDR3 DNA follows: TGTGCCGCAAGGGGGGGGGCTTACGAGCAGTACTTC. Translated: CAARGGAYEQYF.

CDR3 sequence (DNA): TGTGCCAGCAGCGTAAGGGGGGGAGAGACCCAGTACTTC. Translated, it gives CASSVRGGETQYF. J is TRBJ2-5 and V is TRBV9, with D perhaps matching TRBD2 (7 bases). CDR3 length: 13 residues. Deletions cut 1 base from V and 4 bases from J, with 8 bases between. Germline CDR1 SGDLS, CDR2 YYNGEE.